This TCR beta chain was sequenced for a study of cytomegalovirus exposure and HLA in healthy donors. Study-wide results and caveats: Rare sequences made up most TCRs, while some public TCRs were found in many donors.

This clone showed up just once. The target antigen is unknown. The CDR3 is made up of 15 amino acids. Germline CDR1 LGHNA, CDR2 YSLEER. V trimming: 0 bases; J trimming: 4 bases; junction bases outside the gene matches: 6. TCRdb's table, derived via immunoSEQ multiplex PCR, lists solely in-frame clones and lacks some. The profile shows 120,000 or so clones, more than 75% of them singletons. Sequencing used PBMCs. This TCR came from a woman aged 30 to 39 in good health and CMV-seronegative. The V and J genes are TRBV4-3 and TRBJ2-7; TRBD1 aligns across 7 bases. The CDR3 sequence: CASSQDPAGGYEQYF. For the CDR3, the DNA is TGCGCCAGCAGCCAAGATCCGGCAGGGGGATACGAGCAGTACTTC.